The next 23 T cell receptor beta chains were all read from a single sample in a study of T cells after posttransplantation cyclophosphamide. Treatment was busulfan-fludarabine conditioning, a marrow graft, and cyclophosphamide on days +3 and +4. TCRdb keeps only in-frame clones here, not all; method: immunoSEQ multiplex PCR. This sample carries 5,500 to 7,500 clones, none of them present only once. The sequences come from PBMCs, collected after allogeneic stem cell transplant with posttransplant cyclophosphamide. The receptors shown here come from a male patient in his fifties or sixties who received an allogeneic stem cell transplant from an unrelated donor, was CMV-positive, and had acute GVHD only. Some T cells may be transferred from the graft donor.

This clone came up many times. The rearrangement joins TRBV19 to TRBJ1-5; D uncertain. The CDR3 covers 13 residues. Germline V gene data show CDR1 as LNHDA and CDR2 as SQIVND (reference sequence). Trimming cost V 8 bases and J 9 bases, with 17 bases left between them. CDR3 loop: CASSRVGGMPQHF. DNA of the CDR3: TGTGCCAGTTCAAGGGTGGGAGGTATGCCCCAGCATTTT.

This clone was seen repeatedly, ten times or more. The chain couples TRBV5-1 to TRBJ2-7, with a weak D call TRBD2 (6 bases). Trimming pared 4 bases from V and 0 bases from J, leaving 11 bases between. The CDR3 length is 14 residues. Germline CDR1 is SGHRS and CDR2 is YFSETQ. The CDR3 region is CASSAQGLSYEQYF. The CDR3 DNA sequence: TGCGCCAGCAGCGCCCAGGGACTCTCCTACGAGCAGTACTTC. Full variable domain (outside the CDR3, taken from reference TRBV5-1 and TRBJ2-7): KAGVTQTPRYLIKTRGQQVTLSCSPISGHRSVSWYQQTPGQGLQFLFEYFSETQRNKGNFPGRFSGRQFSNSRSEMNVSTLELGDSALYLCASSAQGLSYEQYFGPGTRLTVT.

This clone was recorded many times. The V and J genes are TRBV2 and TRBJ2-3; D gene unclear. V shed 8 bases and J shed 1 base, with 7 bases lying between them. Germline-derived CDR1 and CDR2 are SNHLY and FYNNEI. The CDR3 consists of 12 residues. The CDR3 reads CASSSGTDTQYF. DNA of the CDR3: TGTGCCAGCTCATCGGGCACAGATACGCAGTATTTT. Filled out from reference TRBV2 and TRBJ2-3, the complete variable domain reads EPEVTQTPSHQVTQMGQEVILRCVPISNHLYFYWYRQILGQKVEFLVSFYNNEISEKSEIFDDQFSVERPDGSNFTLKIRSTKLEDSAMYFCASSSGTDTQYFGPGTRLTVL.

This clone appeared many times. V usage is TRBV13 and J usage is TRBJ2-7; D might be TRBD2 (5 bases). This CDR3 comprises 14 residues. CDR1 PRHDT and CDR2 FYEKMQ come from the germline V gene (reference sequence). Trimming stripped 0 bases from V and 2 bases from J, with 8 bases between. CDR3 region: CASSLGKGAYEQYF. In nucleotides, the CDR3 is TGTGCCAGCAGCTTAGGGAAGGGAGCCTACGAGCAGTACTTC.

This clone was recorded many times. The V call is TRBV4-2, the J call TRBJ1-4, with TRBD1 matching over 10 bases. V shed 4 bases and J 8 bases; nucleotides not matched to a gene: 7. The CDR3 runs 15 residues. Germline values: CDR1 LGHNA, CDR2 YNFKEQ. This chain's CDR3 is CASSLRGTGDEKLFF. As DNA, the CDR3 is TGTGCCAGCAGCCTCCGGGGGACAGGGGACGAAAAACTGTTTTTT.

This clone was detected ten times or more. The gene calls are TRBV18 and TRBJ1-5; the D gene is possibly TRBD1 (5 bases). Trimming shortened V by 1 base and J by 5 bases, and 12 bases separated the two germline ends. CDR1 and CDR2 from the germline V gene are KGHSH and LQKENI. CDR3 length: 15 residues. This chain's CDR3 is CASSPQSGIDQPQHF. The DNA for the CDR3 is TGTGCCAGCTCACCACAGTCAGGGATCGATCAGCCCCAGCATTTT.

This clone was picked up many times. This rearrangement joins TRBV7-9 to TRBJ1-2; a weak D match, TRBD1 (6 bases). CDR1 SEHNR and CDR2 FQNEAQ come from the germline V gene (reference sequence). V dropped 3 bases and J dropped 4 bases, with 9 bases sitting between them. There are 13 residues in the CDR3. CDR3 nucleotide sequence: TGTGCCAGCAGCTTGGGGGCGAGCTATGGCTACACCTTC. It is translated as CASSLGASYGYTF.

This clone was counted only a few times. The junction departs from the called germline gene at one end, perhaps through a read error. The rearrangement links TRBV7-6 to TRBJ2-3; 8 bases match TRBD2. Germline V gene sequence: CDR1 SGHVS, CDR2 FNYEAQ. The length of the CDR3 is 15 residues. The CDR3 reads CANSAAGVPTDTQYF. The CDR3 region has the DNA TGTGCCAACAGCGCAGCGGGAGTCCCCACAGATACGCAGTATTTT.

This clone appeared many times. The chain joins TRBV11-3 to TRBJ2-2; perhaps TRBD1 as D (6 bases). Germline V gene lookup returns CDR1 SGHNT and CDR2 YENEEA. Trimming removed 2 bases at V and 2 bases at J, with 9 bases between. The CDR3 sequence is 15 residues long. CDR3 protein: CASSLPGANTGELFF. As DNA, the CDR3 is TGTGCCAGCAGCTTACCAGGGGCCAACACCGGGGAGCTGTTTTTT.

This clone was seen at least ten times. This sequence joins TRBV28 and TRBJ2-3; 7 nucleotides match TRBD2. The CDR3 totals 15 residues. Trimming removed 8 bases from V and 0 bases from J; junction bases left unmatched: 8. Germline-derived CDR1 and CDR2 are MDHEN and SYDVKM. The CDR3 loop reads CASGYGGSSTDTQYF. For the CDR3, the DNA is TGTGCCAGCGGGTACGGCGGGAGTAGCACAGATACGCAGTATTTT.

This clone has at least ten counts. The V gene is TRBV2, the J gene TRBJ1-3, with 7 nucleotides matching TRBD1. Germline loops: CDR1 SNHLY, CDR2 FYNNEI. V lost 6 bases and J lost 2; bases outside the gene matches: 13. The CDR3 is made up of 17 amino acids. CDR3 protein: CASRPAGTDRAGNTIYF. The CDR3 DNA sequence: TGTGCCAGCAGACCGGCGGGTACTGACAGGGCTGGAAACACCATATATTTT.

V usage is TRBV30 and J usage is TRBJ1-6; no reliable D call. Trimming cost V 0 bases and J 7 bases, with 7 bases left between them. This CDR3 is 13 amino acids long. Germline V gives CDR1 GTSNPN, CDR2 SVGIG (reference sequence). The CDR3 nucleotides are TGTGCCTGGAGTGTACTGAGGAATTCACCCCTCCACTTT. This encodes CAWSVLRNSPLHF. Full variable domain (rest looked up from reference TRBV30 and TRBJ1-6): SQTIHQWPATLVQPVGSPLSLECTVEGTSNPNLYWYRQAAGRGLQLLFYSVGIGQISSEVPQNLSASRPQDRQFILSSKKLLLSDSGFYLCAWSVLRNSPLHFGNGTRLTVT.

This clone has ten or more counts. The V call is TRBV20-1, the J call TRBJ1-2; TRBD1 might be the D (5 bases). Germline V gene data show CDR1 as DFQATT and CDR2 as SNEGSKA (reference sequence). This CDR3 contains 11 residues. As DNA, the CDR3 is TGCAGGGGTCAAGGGGCTGGAGGCTACACCTTC. Residues: CRGQGAGGYTF.

In this sample, this clone turned up many times. The J gene is TRBJ2-5, the V gene TRBV6-5, with TRBD2 matching over 11 bases. This CDR3 is 15 amino acids long. The ends lost 5 bases at V and 7 bases at J; junction bases unmatched: 9. Per the germline V gene, CDR1 is MNHEY and CDR2 is SVGAGI. The CDR3 loop reads CASSLTLAGAGTQYF. Written as DNA, the CDR3 is TGTGCCAGCAGTCTCACACTAGCGGGGGCGGGGACCCAGTACTTC.

This clone has ten or more counts. The rearrangement joins TRBV5-1 to TRBJ1-5, with 7 bases lining up with TRBD1. The ends lost 2 bases at V and 0 bases at J; junction bases unmatched: 2. Germline lookup yields CDR1 SGHRS and CDR2 YFSETQ. The CDR3 has 15 residues. As DNA, the CDR3 is TGCGCCAGCAGCTTTACAGGGGATAGCAATCAGCCCCAGCATTTT. It is translated as CASSFTGDSNQPQHF.

This clone was seen at least ten times. The J gene is TRBJ1-4, the V gene TRBV5-1; 9 nucleotides match TRBD1. V lost 4 bases and J lost 2; bases outside the gene matches: 6. Germline values: CDR1 SGHRS, CDR2 YFSETQ. The CDR3 length is 16 residues. The CDR3 coding sequence is TGCGCCAGCAGCCTGACGGGACAGGGCACTAATGAAAAACTGTTTTTT. As protein: CASSLTGQGTNEKLFF.

This clone came up many times. The J gene is TRBJ1-2, the V gene TRBV18; TRBD1 matches 7 bases. Unmatched junction bases numbered 6, after V lost 2 bases and J lost 3 bases. Germline V gene data show CDR1 as KGHSH and CDR2 as LQKENI. The CDR3 totals 15 residues. CDR3 region: CASSPDREVDYGYTF. In DNA, the CDR3 is TGTGCCAGCTCACCAGACAGGGAGGTGGACTATGGCTACACCTTC.

Only a few counts were recorded for this clone. V is TRBV11-3 and J is TRBJ2-3; possible D gene TRBD2, 6 bases. Trimming pared 1 base from V and 5 bases from J, leaving 10 bases between. This CDR3 comprises 14 residues. Germline values: CDR1 SGHNT, CDR2 YENEEA. CDR3 region: CASSLVAGLDTQYF. In DNA form, the CDR3 reads TGTGCCAGCAGCTTAGTGGCGGGATTAGATACGCAGTATTTT.

This clone occurred many times. The chain couples TRBV19 to TRBJ1-1; TRBD1 matches 9 bases. Losses at the gene ends were 4 bases for V and 4 bases for J; bases not matched to a gene: 10. CDR1 is LNHDA and CDR2 is SQIVND in the germline V gene (reference sequence). This CDR3 is built from 16 residues. The chain's CDR3 is CASSNRRGQGSTEAFF. The DNA for the CDR3 is TGTGCCAGTAGTAACCGCAGGGGACAGGGCTCCACTGAAGCTTTCTTT.

Ten or more counts support this clone. The genes are TRBV30 and TRBJ1-5; the D gene is possibly TRBD1 (6 bases). The CDR3 contains 14 residues. V gave up 5 bases and J gave up 3 bases, with 14 bases separating them. Germline assignment: CDR1 GTSNPN and CDR2 SVGIG (reference sequence). CDR3 sequence: CAWAGTPNNQPQHF. The DNA of the CDR3 is TGTGCCTGGGCCGGGACACCAAACAATCAGCCCCAGCATTTT.

This clone appeared many times. V usage is TRBV5-4 and J usage is TRBJ2-2; D not resolved. V was shortened by 6 bases and J by 6 bases, with 3 bases between the two germline ends. This CDR3 region has 10 residues. Germline CDR1 reads SGHNT; CDR2 reads YYREEE (reference sequence). This chain's CDR3 is CASIAGELFF. CDR3 sequence (DNA): TGTGCCAGCATCGCCGGGGAGCTGTTTTTT.

This clone was recorded many times. This chain joins TRBV27 and TRBJ2-7; 10 nucleotides agree with TRBD2. With 4 bases clipped from V and 6 bases from J, the junction kept 9 bases outside the gene matches. Per germline, CDR1 MNHEY and CDR2 SMNVEV (reference sequence). The CDR3 totals 15 residues. The CDR3 region is CASSSPTSGLREQYF. The CDR3 region has the DNA TGTGCCAGCAGTTCGCCGACTAGCGGGCTGCGCGAGCAGTACTTC.

This clone has ten or more counts. The J gene is TRBJ1-5, the V gene TRBV30; D is unclear. The CDR3 extends over 12 amino acids. Germline CDR1 is GTSNPN and CDR2 is SVGIG (reference sequence). The V gene lost 0 bases and the J gene lost 6 bases, with 6 bases spanning the gap. The CDR3 coding sequence is TGTGCCTGGAGTGTTAGGAGTCAGCCCCAGCATTTT. This codes for CAWSVRSQPQHF. Complete variable domain (other parts from reference TRBV30 and TRBJ1-5): SQTIHQWPATLVQPVGSPLSLECTVEGTSNPNLYWYRQAAGRGLQLLFYSVGIGQISSEVPQNLSASRPQDRQFILSSKKLLLSDSGFYLCAWSVRSQPQHFGDGTRLSIL.